Included here is one T cell receptor (beta chain) sequence, with context. This clonotype was counted between two and nine times. What antigen it recognizes has not been identified. Base-call qualities are not available, and no considerably larger clone is one nucleotide away. This sample was taken from a study of T cells after yellow fever vaccination (dated by TCRdb to between 2017 and 2020). General notes on the study: The SMART-Seq v4 Ultra Low Input RNA kit was used to prepare libraries from fractions with low cell numbers. Two healthy male donors made up the cohort, one aged 18 to 29 years and the other aged 30 to 40 years. To follow T-cell clones before and after both primary and booster YFV17D yellow fever vaccination, bulk TCR alpha and beta repertoires underwent longitudinal sequencing. Blood was collected at multiple timepoints before and after primary and secondary immunization, and bulk PBMC replicates and cell subsets were isolated.

TCR cDNA was synthesized by 5'RACE template switching, through which a universal primer site and unique molecular identifiers were introduced. Priming of cDNA synthesis was performed from both the TCR alpha and TCR beta constant segments. Library amplification used two PCR steps, and the second PCR step added sample barcodes and sequencing adapters. Sequencing of libraries was performed on Illumina HiSeq 2500 (2x100 bp) or NovaSeq (2x150 bp). In the original analysis: MIGEC was used to demultiplex reads and collapse the reads into UMI consensus sequences, and MiXCR was used for V(D)J alignment. Using edgeR on replicate PBMC samples, clonotypes were called vaccine-responding if FDR was below 0.01 and the log2 fold change was above 5 up to day 15. Each bulk clonotype received a CD4 or CD8 identity based on whether the sequenced CD4 or CD8 repertoire contained that clonotype at higher abundance. TCRdb cleaned the public reads at Q25 with fastp, built clones with MiXCR and kept in-frame beta chains. CDR3 protein duplicates are merged, each entry listing the most common genes and DNA. The V and J calls reflect TCRdb's pipeline rather than the authors' work. This sample gives 550,000 or so distinct CDR3 sequences in total; roughly 19% of them show up just once. The biggest ten clones account for 13% to 15% of the sample.

CDR1 and CDR2, looked up from the germline V gene (reference sequence), are SEHNR and FQNEAQ. V is cut back by 1 base and J by 6 bases, with 7 bases in the junction unmatched. The cysteine opens and the phenylalanine closes a CDR3 of 15 amino acids. Only CDR3 DNA remains: 45 bases, in frame from the first base. What the work shows at the level of the full study, not this receptor alone: Only a couple of donors were included in the study, so the extent to which the findings can be generalized is limited. Most clones expanded after primary vaccination were re-detected after the booster (about 95% of CD4 and roughly 85% of CD8), suggesting broad memory maintenance. A small fraction of clonotypes appeared in both the CD4 and CD8 compartments, likely as a result of convergent recombination. FACS-sorted repertoires could contain abundant contaminating clonotypes from the bulk population, so computational filtering was required. Compared with the primary T-cell response, the secondary T-cell response was faster but weaker, reaching its peak on day 5 rather than on day 15.

The treatment or condition label of this sample denotes: live attenuated yellow fever vaccine strain. At each blood-draw timepoint, two biological replicates of bulk PBMCs were obtained. PBMCs were isolated from peripheral blood using a standard Ficoll-Paque protocol. TriZol was used to extract RNA from bulk PBMCs, CD4 and CD8 fractions, and dextramer-positive and dextramer-negative fractions. The receptor's source is a man younger than 40 who received the YFV17D yellow fever vaccine. The V and J segments used are TRBV7-9 and TRBJ2-7, with 9 bases in between that match TRBD1. The sample was PBMCs, taken 15 days after the yellow fever booster vaccination. The sequence in DNA is TGTGCCAGCAGCTTAGAGGACAGGGGATTCCTCGAGCAGTACTTC. Translated, it gives CASSLEDRGFLEQYF.